A single sample gave rise to the 20 T cell receptor beta chains below, sequenced in a study of brain T cells in children with intractable seizures. Time point denoted: blood from clinic visit 5 months post-surgery; TSC patient then seizure free. Sequencing was performed with immunoSEQ multiplex PCR; in TCRdb, only in-frame clones are kept and a portion is missing. The sample yields hundreds of thousands of clones, about 93% seen once. The specimen was peripheral blood, collected approximately 5 months after surgery. The receptors stem from a boy less than two years old with tuberous sclerosis and intractable seizures.

V is TRBV5-1 and J is TRBJ2-2, with D maybe TRBD1 (6 bases). V lost 2 bases and J 6 bases, leaving 11 bases between the germline ends. This CDR3 contains 14 residues. Germline V gives CDR1 SGHRS, CDR2 YFSETQ. CDR3: CASSFDRTAGELFF. As DNA, the CDR3 is TGCGCCAGCAGCTTTGACAGGACGGCCGGGGAGCTGTTTTTT.

The chain employs TRBV3-1 (or the pseudogene TRBV3-2) and TRBJ2-5, with D possibly matching TRBD1 (6 bases). This CDR3 is built from 15 residues. Germline CDR1 LGHDT, CDR2 YNNKEL (reference sequence). Trimming removed 1 base from V and 5 bases from J, with 14 bases in between. The DNA of the CDR3 is TGTGCCAGCAGCCAAGTGCAGGGGCTGGGGGAGACCCAGTACTTC. This translates into CASSQVQGLGETQYF.

V is TRBV6-5 and J is TRBJ2-2; maybe TRBD2 (5 bases). Germline-derived CDR1 and CDR2 are MNHEY and SVGAGI. CDR3 length: 14 residues. Trimming took 7 bases from V and 0 from J, leaving 9 bases between them. DNA of the CDR3: TGTGCCAGCACCCTGCGGGCGAACACCGGGGAGCTGTTTTTT. Amino acids: CASTLRANTGELFF.

This clone was counted a single time. The rearrangement uses TRBV18 and TRBJ1-2, with TRBD1 matching over 10 bases. J lost 7 bases, V lost 3 bases, and 11 bases had no gene match. The CDR3 spans 16 residues. CDR1 and CDR2 (germline): KGHSH, LQKENI. The CDR3 bases are TGTGCCAGCTCACCCTTAGACAGGGGGCCGCTCCGTGGCTACACCTTC. It encodes CASSPLDRGPLRGYTF.

CDR3 coding DNA: TGTGCCATCAGTGAGTCGGGGAATAGCAATCAGCCCCAGCATTTT. Its translation: CAISESGNSNQPQHF. The chain links TRBV10-3 to TRBJ1-5; no clear D gene. The CDR3 extends over 15 amino acids. Germline assignment: CDR1 ENHRY and CDR2 SYGVKD. Trimming removed 0 bases at V and 0 bases at J, with 6 bases between.

The rearrangement joins TRBV4-2 to TRBJ2-3; 8 bases match TRBD2. With 2 bases clipped from V and 5 bases from J, the junction kept 9 bases outside the gene matches. Per the germline V gene, CDR1 is LGHNA and CDR2 is YNFKEQ. This CDR3 comprises 16 residues. Here the CDR3 reads CASSQWGTSGKDTQYF. The CDR3 DNA is TGTGCCAGCAGCCAATGGGGGACTAGTGGTAAAGATACGCAGTATTTT.

As to this clone: A read error may produce the germline difference seen at one junction end. V and J are TRBV7-7 and TRBJ1-1; weak D call: TRBD1 (5 bases). The CDR3 runs to 19 residues. Germline V gene data show CDR1 as SSHAT and CDR2 as FNYEAQ (reference sequence). Here the CDR3 reads CASSPHRPPHRRGGTEAFF. CDR3 DNA sequence: TGTGCTAGCAGCCCACATCGGCCTCCCCACCGGCGGGGGGGCACTGAAGCTTTCTTT. The full variable domain, rest sourced from reference TRBV7-7 and TRBJ1-1, is GAGVSQSPRYKVTKRGQDVTLRCDPISSHATLYWYQQALGQGPEFLTYFNYEAQPDKSGLPSDRFSAERPEGSISTLTIQRTEQRDSAMYRCASSPHRPPHRRGGTEAFFGQGTRLTVV.

V is TRBV27 and J is TRBJ2-3; D gene uncertain. The CDR3 consists of 11 residues. Germline CDR1 reads MNHEY; CDR2 reads SMNVEV (reference sequence). V lost 2 bases and J lost 5, with 2 bases in between. The CDR3 DNA sequence: TGTGCCAGCAGTTTAGGAGATACGCAGTATTTT. Encoded protein: CASSLGDTQYF.

The rearrangement joins TRBV21-1 to TRBJ2-2; the DNA was not used to check the table's D call, TRBD1. TRBV21-1 is tagged as a pseudogene. This CDR3 comprises 19 residues. The CDR3 nucleotides read TGTGCCGCGAACCTTCGCACCTCGCCGGGGACAGGGGACACCGGGGAGCTGTTTTTT. Translating it yields CAANLRTSPGTGDTGELFF.

The chain has TRBV19 and TRBJ1-5; D is perhaps TRBD1 (5 bases). The length of the CDR3 is 15 residues. Germline-derived CDR1 and CDR2 are LNHDA and SQIVND (reference sequence). V lost 6 bases, J lost 2 bases, and 14 bases lay in between. The CDR3 bases are TGTGCCAGTAGCCTGGGAGGGGTTCGCAATCAGCCCCAGCATTTT. As protein: CASSLGGVRNQPQHF.

The chain links TRBV13 to TRBJ1-1; D unclear. Germline CDR1 PRHDT, CDR2 FYEKMQ (reference sequence). The V end was cut by 7 bases, the J end by 1 base, with 13 bases between. The CDR3 consists of 14 residues. The CDR3 loop reads CASTHLSRNTEAFF. Written as DNA, the CDR3 is TGTGCCAGCACCCACCTGAGCAGGAACACTGAAGCTTTCTTT.

V is TRBV19 and J is TRBJ2-1, with TRBD2 matching over 10 bases. Germline CDR1 is LNHDA and CDR2 is SQIVND (reference sequence). Trimming cost V 3 bases and J 5 bases; bases outside gene matches: 4. The CDR3 length is 15 residues. The CDR3 reads CASSIVAGGHNEQFF. The CDR3 region has the DNA TGTGCCAGTAGTATCGTAGCGGGAGGACACAATGAGCAGTTCTTC.

The V call is TRBV15, the J call TRBJ2-1; a weak D match, TRBD2 (5 bases). The germline V gene encodes CDR1 LNHNV and CDR2 YYDKDF (reference sequence). The CDR3 loop spans 14 amino acids. V shed 4 bases and J shed 1 base, with 8 bases lying between them. CDR3 DNA: TGTGCCACCAGCATTCGGGGTTCCTACAATGAGCAGTTCTTC. It codes for CATSIRGSYNEQFF.

The rearrangement links TRBV5-1 to TRBJ2-7; 7 positions agree with TRBD1. CDR1 and CDR2 (germline): SGHRS, YFSETQ. This CDR3 has 12 amino acids. Unmatched junction bases numbered 2, after V lost 3 bases and J lost 5 bases. The CDR3: CASSSTGDEQYF. CDR3 DNA: TGCGCCAGCAGCTCCACAGGGGACGAGCAGTACTTC.

The chain has TRBV5-3 and TRBJ2-7; unclear D gene. TRBV5-3 falls under the ORF class, with uncertain function. The CDR3 is 14 amino acids. Trimming left V 4 bases short and J 1 base short, with 12 bases between. The CDR3 is CARSTSTFSYEQYF. The CDR3 DNA reads as TGTGCCAGAAGCACCTCGACCTTTTCCTACGAGCAGTACTTC.

The rearrangement joins TRBV7-8 to TRBJ2-3; 7 bases fit TRBD2. The CDR3 covers 15 residues. The germline V gene has CDR1 SGHVS and CDR2 FQNEAQ. The ends lost 6 bases at V and 5 bases at J; junction bases unmatched: 11. CDR3 residues: CASRLRDYIIDTQYF. The DNA for the CDR3 is TGTGCCAGCAGGCTAAGGGACTACATTATAGATACGCAGTATTTT.

The genes are TRBV7-9 and TRBJ2-3; D not certain. Germline CDR1 and CDR2: SEHNR and FQNEAQ (reference sequence). This CDR3 is 13 amino acids long. The germline V and J ends were trimmed by 6 bases and 6 bases, with 13 bases remaining between them. CDR3 protein: CASSSFLEDTQYF. CDR3 DNA: TGTGCCAGCAGTTCTTTTTTGGAGGATACGCAGTATTTT.

The gene calls are TRBV4-1 and TRBJ2-1; 8 bases fit TRBD2. Germline CDR1 MGHRA, CDR2 YSYEKL. The V segment lost 0 bases and the J segment 6 bases; nucleotides outside the gene matches: 1. This CDR3 spans 14 amino acids. As DNA, the CDR3 is TGCGCCAGCAGCCAAGACGGGGGGGCCAATGAGCAGTTCTTC. It is translated as CASSQDGGANEQFF.

The count of this clone is one. The J gene is TRBJ1-5, the V gene TRBV2, with D possibly matching TRBD1 (6 bases). Germline V gene data show CDR1 as SNHLY and CDR2 as FYNNEI. The CDR3 runs to 14 residues. V was shortened by 6 bases and J by 3 bases, with 12 bases between the two germline ends. The CDR3 protein is CASSVGQHNQPQHF. In DNA form, the CDR3 reads TGTGCCAGCAGCGTTGGACAGCACAATCAGCCCCAGCATTTT.

The chain couples TRBV18 to TRBJ1-6; D ambiguous. The germline V gene has CDR1 KGHSH and CDR2 LQKENI. The CDR3 covers 15 residues. V was clipped by 3 bases and J by 3 bases, with 9 bases between them. In nucleotides, the CDR3 is TGTGCCAGCTCACCCGCGGACGGCTATAATTCACCCCTCCACTTT. This gives the protein CASSPADGYNSPLHF. Variable domain in full (rest from reference TRBV18 and TRBJ1-6): NAGVMQNPRHLVRRRGQEARLRCSPMKGHSHVYWYRQLPEEGLKFMVYLQKENIIDESGMPKERFSAEFPKEGPSILRIQQVVRGDSAAYFCASSPADGYNSPLHFGNGTRLTVT.